This TCR beta chain was retrieved from a study of blood T cell repertoires in COVID-19. Sequencing used immunoSEQ multiplex PCR; TCRdb keeps in-frame clones, though not all of them. Here the sample spans approximately 140,000 clones, approximately 85% being singletons. V dropped 11 bases and J dropped 3; count of bases not matched to a gene: 21. CDR1 and CDR2 from the germline V gene are SEHNR and FQNEAQ (reference sequence). CDR3 length: 17 residues. The specimen was PBMCs or T cells enriched from blood (not recorded which). The sequence was collected from a woman between 50 and 59 years old with acute COVID-19. The chain links TRBV7-9 to TRBJ2-7, with 8 bases that match TRBD1. In nucleotides, the CDR3 is TGTGCCGGCCACAGGGGGAATCGCGGGCCCAAAGTCTACGAGCAGTACTTC. As protein: CAGHRGNRGPKVYEQYF.